The source of this TCR beta chain is a study of cytomegalovirus exposure and HLA in healthy donors. The germline gives CDR1 LNHDA, CDR2 SQIVND (reference sequence). The V segment lost 2 bases and the J segment 6 bases; nucleotides outside the gene matches: 7. The CDR3 is 15 residues long. About this clone: Its antigen remains unidentified.

Each donor was nominally healthy when sampled (though unrecorded immune exposures were likely). The PCR made use of 60 Vbeta and 13 Jbeta primers. The assay was immunoSEQ multiplex PCR, and TCRdb's table has in-frame clones only and misses some. Found here are 100,000 to 150,000 clones, over 75% of them singletons; the top ten hold around 5.8%. Overall study results and limits: Productive rates of about 90% or about 30% were seen for most TCR beta V segments in an earlier analysis.

V and J are TRBV19 and TRBJ2-3; 8 bases map to TRBD2. Sequenced: PBMCs. The sequence derives from a man aged 18 to 30 in good health and CMV-seropositive. Here the CDR3 reads CASSIPRGGLDTQYF. CDR3 DNA sequence: TGTGCCAGTAGTATACCCCGGGGGGGCCTGGATACGCAGTATTTT.